This T cell receptor (beta chain) was captured by sequencing in a study of T cell repertoires in cytomegalovirus infection. Background on the study: It was the public TCR beta signatures that indicated both CMV infection and matching HLA type. Study-level results: Accumulated public TCR beta family frequency recognized individuals carrying CMV together with the relevant HLA. HLA-C-restricted CMV clonotypes gave the most frequent clonotype in two of eight donors.

Remarks on this clonotype: Its antigen is not known. A junction end diverges from the germline sequence, so it may reflect a read error.

TCRdb called the reads again in MiXCR, with one record for every CDR3 protein. The table records 180,000 or so distinct CDR3 sequences, roughly a sixth of them present only once. What was sequenced was CD8+ T cells from PBMCs. This receptor was obtained from a human donor in good health (CMV status not recorded). Some clones in this sample may be carry-over from other donors' samples.

The CDR3 region is CASCEGDRGLGNTEAFF. In DNA form, the CDR3 reads TGTGCCAGCTGTGAAGGGGACAGGGGGCTGGGGAACACTGAAGCTTTCTTT. The chain carries TRBV25-1 and TRBJ1-1, with 12 nucleotides matching TRBD1. CDR1 MGHDK and CDR2 SYGVNS come from the germline V gene. This CDR3 contains 17 residues.